A single sample is the source of the 7 T cell receptor beta chains below, sequenced in a study of cytomegalovirus exposure and HLA in healthy donors. The table came from immunoSEQ multiplex PCR; TCRdb's copy has only in-frame clones and leaves some out. The sample carries roughly 75,000 clones, approximately 95% recorded once. Sequences were obtained from PBMCs. These receptors were collected from a woman between 18 and 29 years old in good health and CMV-seronegative.

The rearrangement joins TRBV15 to TRBJ2-5, with 10 bases matching TRBD2. The germline gives CDR1 LNHNV, CDR2 YYDKDF (reference sequence). After removal of 2 bases from V and 4 bases from J, the junction contained 1 base not matched to a gene. This CDR3 is 14 amino acids long. The CDR3 DNA follows: TGTGCCACCAGCAGACCTAGCGGGGGAGAGACCCAGTACTTC. Translated: CATSRPSGGETQYF.

This clone was found once. V usage is TRBV5-8 and J usage is TRBJ1-1, with no clear D. With 0 bases removed from V and 8 bases from J, the gap between germline ends came to 11 bases. The CDR3 contains 13 residues. Germline assignment: CDR1 SGHTS and CDR2 YDEGEE. The DNA for the CDR3 is TGTGCCAGCAGCTTGGTATTTCCCGGGGAAGCTTTCTTT. Protein: CASSLVFPGEAFF.

The V gene is TRBV27, the J gene TRBJ1-5; perhaps TRBD1 as D (6 bases). This CDR3 contains 15 residues. Trimming shortened V by 3 bases and J by 0 bases, and 9 bases separated the two germline ends. Germline CDR1 and CDR2: MNHEY and SMNVEV (reference sequence). This CDR3 is CASSFNRDSNQPQHF. CDR3 in DNA: TGTGCCAGCAGTTTTAACAGGGATAGCAATCAGCCCCAGCATTTT.

The chain couples TRBV5-1 to TRBJ2-3, with 7 bases identical to TRBD2. This CDR3 has 16 amino acids. Trimming cost V 4 bases and J 2 bases; bases outside gene matches: 10. The germline V gene encodes CDR1 SGHRS and CDR2 YFSETQ. The CDR3 sequence: CASSPTFGGYTDTQYF. The CDR3 nucleotides are TGCGCCAGCAGCCCTACTTTCGGGGGGTACACAGATACGCAGTATTTT.

The chain uses TRBV5-4 and TRBJ2-3, with 14 bases aligning to TRBD2. Unmatched junction bases numbered 8, after V lost 4 bases and J lost 4 bases. CDR1 and CDR2 from the germline V gene are SGHNT and YYREEE (reference sequence). This CDR3 is 17 amino acids long. DNA of the CDR3: TGTGCCAGCAGCGACGGGACTAGCGGGGGTTGGGCAGATACGCAGTATTTT. It specifies CASSDGTSGGWADTQYF. Supplemented by reference TRBV5-4 and TRBJ2-3, the full variable domain reads ETGVTQSPTHLIKTRGQQVTLRCSSQSGHNTVSWYQQALGQGPQFIFQYYREEENGRGNFPPRFSGLQFPNYSSELNVNALELDDSALYLCASSDGTSGGWADTQYFGPGTRLTVL.

The genes are TRBV5-1 and TRBJ2-7; perhaps TRBD1 as D (5 bases). V was pared by 0 bases and J by 3 bases, with 19 bases between. Germline lookup yields CDR1 SGHRS and CDR2 YFSETQ. This CDR3 is built from 17 residues. CDR3 sequence: CASSLAVHSDTFYEQYF. The CDR3 coding sequence is TGCGCCAGCAGCTTGGCGGTCCATTCGGACACCTTCTACGAGCAGTACTTC.

The chain combines TRBV7-9 with TRBJ2-3, with 8 bases that match TRBD2. The trim removed 3 bases at V and 6 bases at J, leaving 17 bases unmatched. The CDR3 length is 18 residues. Germline V gives CDR1 SEHNR, CDR2 FQNEAQ (reference sequence). The CDR3 sequence: CASSFPPWPSGSHDTQYF. The CDR3 DNA reads as TGTGCCAGCAGCTTCCCCCCGTGGCCTAGCGGGTCACATGATACGCAGTATTTT. The full variable domain, completed using reference TRBV7-9 and TRBJ2-3, is DTGVSQNPRHKITKRGQNVTFRCDPISEHNRLYWYRQTLGQGPEFLTYFQNEAQLEKSRLLSDRFSAERPKGSFSTLEIQRTEQGDSAMYLCASSFPPWPSGSHDTQYFGPGTRLTVL.